This TCR beta chain was observed in a study of blood T cell repertoires in COVID-19. For the study at large: The analysed material was cDNA or gDNA that came from T cells, B-cell-depleted T cells, or PBMCs.

This clone was detected only a few times. J was trimmed by 8 bases and V by 0 bases; bases with no gene match: 10. Per germline, CDR1 SGHNT and CDR2 YENEEA. This CDR3 comprises 16 residues. Per the study methods: Amplifying reference gene primers gave estimates of nucleated cell counts. TCRdb's copy holds only in-frame clones and misses some; the assay was immunoSEQ multiplex PCR. V and J calls and clone size are those listed in that table; D and trimming were worked out from the DNA. The top ten hold approximately 25% of the sample, which has 70,000 to 100,000 clones, around 72% seen once. J is TRBJ2-3 and V is TRBV11-3; the match to TRBD2 covers 8 bases. The sequenced material came from peripheral blood. The TCR originated in a woman aged 60-75 years in a cohort sampled during active or convalescent COVID-19. The CDR3 nucleotides are TGTGCCAGCAGCTTAGAGGGACTAGGGGTTGGGGGTACGCAGTATTTT. Its translation is CASSLEGLGVGGTQYF.